This paragraph covers one TCR beta chain sequence. Treatment noted: 15 to 20 received Ad26.COV2.S at low or high dose, single or two shots; roughly five received placebo; per-sample allocation not given. Day 63 after the first injection of vaccine or placebo was the sampling time. A Boston adult aged 18-55 years was the donor. Using immunoSEQ multiplex PCR, the repertoire was profiled, and TCRdb retains in-frame clones only, with some absent. The data show 300,000 to 350,000 clones, roughly 84% seen once. The source of the sample is a study of Ad26.COV2.S vaccination and SARS-CoV-2 variants. As for the study in general: Among those in the COV1001 Ad26.COV2.S trial arm was the donor. In the study, Ad26.COV2.S was injected intramuscularly once, or twice 56 days apart.

V was pared by 2 bases and J by 4 bases, with 8 bases between. This CDR3 is built from 13 residues. Germline V gene sequence: CDR1 MNHEY, CDR2 SVGAGI. The sequenced sample was peripheral blood, obtained in a trial of Ad26.COV2.S vaccine versus placebo. The chain employs TRBV6-5 and TRBJ1-1; D is ambiguous. This sequence was found in a person between 18 and 65 years old who received the Ad26.COV2.S COVID-19 vaccine or a placebo. The CDR3 region is CASSYARTTEAFF. The CDR3 DNA reads as TGTGCCAGCAGTTACGCTCGAACCACTGAAGCTTTCTTT.